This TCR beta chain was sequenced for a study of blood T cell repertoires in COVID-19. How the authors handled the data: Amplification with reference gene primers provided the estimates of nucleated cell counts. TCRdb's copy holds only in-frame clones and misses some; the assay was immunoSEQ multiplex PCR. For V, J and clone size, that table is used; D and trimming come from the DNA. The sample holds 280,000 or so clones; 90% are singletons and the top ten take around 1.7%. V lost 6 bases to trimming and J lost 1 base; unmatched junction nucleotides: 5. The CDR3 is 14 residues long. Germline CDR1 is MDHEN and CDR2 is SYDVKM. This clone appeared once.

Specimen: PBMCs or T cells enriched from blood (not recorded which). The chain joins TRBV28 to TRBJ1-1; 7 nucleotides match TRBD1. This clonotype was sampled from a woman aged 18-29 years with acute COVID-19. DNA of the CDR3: TGTGCCAGCAGCCCACAGGGGCAGAACACTGAAGCTTTCTTT. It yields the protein CASSPQGQNTEAFF.